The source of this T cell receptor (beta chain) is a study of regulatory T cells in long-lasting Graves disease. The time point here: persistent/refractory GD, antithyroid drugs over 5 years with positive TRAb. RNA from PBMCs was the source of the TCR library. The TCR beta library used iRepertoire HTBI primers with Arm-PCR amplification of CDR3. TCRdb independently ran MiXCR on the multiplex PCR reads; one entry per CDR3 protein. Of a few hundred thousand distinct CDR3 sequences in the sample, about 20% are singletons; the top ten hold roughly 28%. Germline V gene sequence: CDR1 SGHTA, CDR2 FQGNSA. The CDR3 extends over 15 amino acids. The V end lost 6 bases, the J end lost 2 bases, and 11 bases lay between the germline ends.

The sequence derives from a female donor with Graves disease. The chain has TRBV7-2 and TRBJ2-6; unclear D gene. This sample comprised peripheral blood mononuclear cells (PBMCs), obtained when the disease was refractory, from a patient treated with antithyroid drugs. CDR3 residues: CASRDGGAGANVLTF. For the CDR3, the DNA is TGTGCCAGCAGGGACGGTGGGGCTGGGGCCAACGTCCTGACTTTC. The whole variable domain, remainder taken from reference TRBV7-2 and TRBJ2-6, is GAGVSQSPSNKVTEKGKDVELRCDPISGHTALYWYRQSLGQGLEFLIYFQGNSAPDKSGLPSDRFSAERTGGSVSTLTIQRTQQEDSAVYLCASRDGGAGANVLTFGAGSRLTVL.